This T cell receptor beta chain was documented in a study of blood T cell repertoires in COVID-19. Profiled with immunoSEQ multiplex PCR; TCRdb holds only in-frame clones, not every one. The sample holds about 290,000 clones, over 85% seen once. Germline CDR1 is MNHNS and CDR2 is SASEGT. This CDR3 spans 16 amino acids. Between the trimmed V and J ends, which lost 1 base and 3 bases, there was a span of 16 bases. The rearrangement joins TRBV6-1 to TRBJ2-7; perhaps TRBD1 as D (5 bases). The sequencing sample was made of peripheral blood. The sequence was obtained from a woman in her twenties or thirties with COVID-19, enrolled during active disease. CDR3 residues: CASSEGIGALIYEQYF. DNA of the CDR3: TGTGCCAGCAGTGAAGGGATTGGGGCCTTAATCTACGAGCAGTACTTC.